A single sample gave rise to the 24 T cell receptor beta chains below, sequenced in a study of cytomegalovirus exposure and HLA in healthy donors. Researchers ran the PCR with 60 Vbeta and 13 Jbeta primers. Data came from immunoSEQ multiplex PCR; TCRdb stores just in-frame clones and leaves some out. The table records under 150,000 clones, about three quarters of them present only once. The material sequenced was PBMCs. These receptors originate from a human donor in good health.

The chain couples TRBV11-2 to TRBJ2-7; weak D call: TRBD1 (6 bases). Trimming shortened V by 2 bases and J by 0 bases, and 11 bases separated the two germline ends. CDR3 length: 15 amino acids. CDR1 is SGHAT and CDR2 is FQNNGV in the germline V gene. The CDR3 is CASSLNRASSYEQYF. DNA of the CDR3: TGTGCCAGCAGCTTAAACAGGGCCAGCTCCTACGAGCAGTACTTC.

This clone showed up just a few times. The chain joins TRBV19 to TRBJ2-3; D unresolved. Trimming stripped 5 bases from V and 5 bases from J, with 5 bases between. The CDR3 runs to 11 residues. Germline CDR1 LNHDA, CDR2 SQIVND (reference sequence). The CDR3 DNA sequence: TGTGCCAGTAGTCAAATAGATACGCAGTATTTT. This codes for CASSQIDTQYF.

The chain employs TRBV6-6 and TRBJ1-1; TRBD1 aligns across 7 bases. This CDR3 contains 14 residues. Germline CDR1 MNHNY, CDR2 SVGAGI (reference sequence). The trim removed 6 bases at V and 1 base at J, leaving 5 bases unmatched. DNA for the CDR3: TGTGCCAGCAGCCCGGGACAGCCGAACACTGAAGCTTTCTTT. Its protein product is CASSPGQPNTEAFF.

In the case of this clone: Within the sample, other DNA sequences also encode this same CDR3. The CDR3: CASSMRKTQYF. The CDR3 region has the DNA TGTGCCAGTAGTATGAGGAAGACCCAGTACTTC. V usage is TRBV19 and J usage is TRBJ2-5; D gene uncertain. CDR3 length equals 11 residues. V was clipped by 3 bases and J by 6 bases, with 5 bases between them. Germline V gene sequence: CDR1 LNHDA, CDR2 SQIVND (reference sequence).

The V call is TRBV5-4, the J call TRBJ2-7; TRBD2 matches at 8 bases. The germline V gene has CDR1 SGHNT and CDR2 YYREEE (reference sequence). Trimming took 4 bases from V and 0 from J; bases not matched to a gene: 12. This CDR3 has 17 amino acids. CDR3 amino acids: CASSPRGSGISSYEQYF. The CDR3 region has the DNA TGTGCCAGCAGCCCTCGGGGTAGCGGGATTAGCTCCTACGAGCAGTACTTC.

This clone was observed a few times. J is TRBJ2-7 and V is TRBV21-1; no DNA check was done on the table's D call, TRBD2. TRBV21-1 is a known pseudogene. The CDR3 is 9 amino acids. CDR3 nucleotide sequence: TGTGCCAGCAGACATCCGAGGAAATTC. Its protein is CASRHPRKF.

The chain employs TRBV21-1 and TRBJ2-2; the table's D call TRBD2 went unverified against the DNA. TRBV21-1 is annotated as a pseudogene. The length of the CDR3 is 19 residues. Written as DNA, the CDR3 is TGTGCCAGCAGCAATGGGCCGAATGGGGGCGGGGGGGATACCGGGGAGCTGTTTTTT. Its translation: CASSNGPNGGGGDTGELFF.

The V gene is TRBV5-5, the J gene TRBJ1-4; weak D call: TRBD1 (5 bases). From germline, CDR1 is SGHKS and CDR2 YYEKEE (reference sequence). V lost 5 bases to trimming and J lost 4 bases, with 12 bases between them. The CDR3 length is 14 residues. CDR3 bases: TGTGCCAGCAGGGGGCCGACGGGTAATGAAAAACTGTTTTTT. This encodes CASRGPTGNEKLFF. The entire variable domain, with the rest obtained from reference TRBV5-5 and TRBJ1-4, is as follows: DAGVTQSPTHLIKTRGQQVTLRCSPISGHKSVSWYQQVLGQGPQFIFQYYEKEERGRGNFPDRFSARQFPNYSSELNVNALLLGDSALYLCASRGPTGNEKLFFGSGTQLSVL.

V and J are TRBV28 and TRBJ2-7; D remains ambiguous. This CDR3 is 11 amino acids long. Germline-derived CDR1 and CDR2 are MDHEN and SYDVKM. V lost 8 bases to trimming and J lost 4 bases, with 9 bases between them. CDR3 nucleotides: TGTGCCAGCGGTTGGCGGTACGAGCAGTACTTC. It yields the protein CASGWRYEQYF.

The chain's CDR3 is CASSEDRGSADTQYF. The CDR3 nucleotides are TGTGCCAGCAGTGAGGACAGGGGTAGTGCAGATACGCAGTATTTT. The rearrangement joins TRBV2 to TRBJ2-3, with 9 nucleotides matching TRBD1. The V gene end was trimmed by 3 bases and the J gene end by 4 bases; junction bases not matched to a gene: 5. The germline V gene encodes CDR1 SNHLY and CDR2 FYNNEI. The CDR3 totals 15 residues.

V and J are TRBV11-1 and TRBJ1-4; a weak D match, TRBD1 (5 bases). Trimming removed 5 bases from V and 5 bases from J, with 15 bases in between. There are 15 residues in the CDR3. Per the germline V gene, CDR1 is SGHAT and CDR2 is FQDESV (reference sequence). The CDR3 loop is CASSPRDLGNEKLFF. The DNA for the CDR3 is TGTGCCAGCAGCCCCCGGGACTTGGGGAATGAAAAACTGTTTTTT.

The gene calls are TRBV11-2 and TRBJ2-7, with D hard to call. The V end was cut by 4 bases, the J end by 6 bases, with 16 bases between. Germline CDR1 is SGHAT and CDR2 is FQNNGV. The CDR3 sequence is 14 residues long. The chain's CDR3 is CASSSSGPLGEQYF. In nucleotides, the CDR3 is TGTGCCAGCAGCTCGAGTGGGCCCCTGGGCGAGCAGTACTTC.

Only a few counts were recorded for this clone. V is TRBV30 and J is TRBJ1-5; D may be TRBD1 (5 bases). V shed 7 bases and J shed 5 bases, with 15 bases lying between them. The CDR3 totals 13 residues. Germline CDR1 and CDR2: GTSNPN and SVGIG (reference sequence). CDR3 residues: CALARGGDQPQHF. The CDR3 DNA sequence: TGTGCCTTGGCCCGTGGGGGGGATCAGCCCCAGCATTTT.

This clone was observed once. The rearrangement uses TRBV2 and TRBJ1-4; D is uncertain. The length of the CDR3 is 14 residues. CDR1 and CDR2 from the germline V gene are SNHLY and FYNNEI. V lost 5 bases and J 8 bases, leaving 15 bases between the germline ends. The CDR3 protein is CASSHQSGQEKLFF. The CDR3 bases are TGTGCCAGCAGTCACCAATCTGGGCAGGAAAAACTGTTTTTT. Full variable domain (missing parts from reference TRBV2 and TRBJ1-4): EPEVTQTPSHQVTQMGQEVILRCVPISNHLYFYWYRQILGQKVEFLVSFYNNEISEKSEIFDDQFSVERPDGSNFTLKIRSTKLEDSAMYFCASSHQSGQEKLFFGSGTQLSVL.

In this sample, this clone turned up a few times. The chain recombines TRBV7-3 with TRBJ2-7; TRBD1 is a possible D gene (6 bases). Trimming removed 5 bases at V and 4 bases at J, with 12 bases between. Germline V gene lookup returns CDR1 SGHTA and CDR2 FQGTGA. The CDR3 spans 13 residues. This CDR3 reads CASSLQGGYEQYF. CDR3 sequence (DNA): TGTGCCAGCAGCCTACAGGGTGGGTACGAGCAGTACTTC.

In nucleotides, the CDR3 is TGTGCCAGCAGTGACGAGTGGGGACAACACAATGAGCAGTTCTTC. It specifies CASSDEWGQHNEQFF. This sequence joins TRBV6-4 and TRBJ2-1, with D maybe TRBD1 (6 bases). The CDR3 runs to 15 residues. Germline values: CDR1 MRHNA, CDR2 SNTAGT. Trimming took 2 bases from V and 5 from J, leaving 13 bases between them.

The V call is TRBV4-1, the J call TRBJ2-1, with a weak D call TRBD2 (6 bases). V was clipped by 1 base and J by 8 bases, with 12 bases between them. CDR1 MGHRA and CDR2 YSYEKL come from the germline V gene. CDR3 length: 14 residues. For the CDR3, the DNA is TGCGCCAGCAGCCAAGGACGTAGCGGCGATGAGCAGTTCTTC. Protein sequence: CASSQGRSGDEQFF.

V gene TRBV30 combines with J gene TRBJ2-7, with 7 bases aligning to TRBD1. The J segment lost 12 bases and the V segment lost 2 bases, leaving 13 bases of the junction unmatched. Germline-derived CDR1 and CDR2 are GTSNPN and SVGIG (reference sequence). CDR3 size: 13 residues. CDR3 DNA: TGTGCCTGGAGTCTTCTGTGGGCAGGGGGTTTGTACTTC. Translating gives CAWSLLWAGGLYF.

This clone was detected only once. This chain joins TRBV4-3 and TRBJ2-7; a possible D gene is TRBD1 (7 bases). Trimming removed 2 bases at V and 3 bases at J, with 17 bases between. Germline V gene data show CDR1 as LGHNA and CDR2 as YSLEER. The CDR3 extends over 16 amino acids. CDR3 in amino acids: CASSQLLAGGGYEQYF. DNA of the CDR3: TGCGCCAGCAGCCAATTGCTGGCAGGGGGAGGCTACGAGCAGTACTTC.

The chain has TRBV9 and TRBJ1-6; 9 bases align to TRBD1. The germline gives CDR1 SGDLS, CDR2 YYNGEE. The J segment lost 6 bases and the V segment lost 0 bases, leaving 10 bases of the junction unmatched. The CDR3 has 18 amino acids. CDR3 coding DNA: TGTGCCAGCAGCGTAGACCTCCAAGGGGGACAGGGTAATTCACCCCTCCACTTT. Translating it yields CASSVDLQGGQGNSPLHF.

This rearrangement joins TRBV5-1 to TRBJ2-3, with D possibly being TRBD1 (6 bases). The length of the CDR3 is 17 residues. Trimming took 1 base from V and 2 from J, leaving 17 bases between them. CDR1 is SGHRS and CDR2 is YFSETQ in the germline V gene. In nucleotides, the CDR3 is TGCGCCAGCAGCTTGACAGGGACGCAGGTAGCCACAGATACGCAGTATTTT. Translated, it gives CASSLTGTQVATDTQYF. Combining the CDR3 with reference TRBV5-1 and TRBJ2-3 gives the whole variable domain KAGVTQTPRYLIKTRGQQVTLSCSPISGHRSVSWYQQTPGQGLQFLFEYFSETQRNKGNFPGRFSGRQFSNSRSEMNVSTLELGDSALYLCASSLTGTQVATDTQYFGPGTRLTVL.

The J gene is TRBJ2-7, the V gene TRBV2; maybe TRBD1 (6 bases). The CDR3 contains 14 residues. V was trimmed by 5 bases and J by 1 base, leaving 12 bases between them. CDR1 is SNHLY, CDR2 FYNNEI, per germline. CDR3 nucleotides: TGTGCCAGCAGTAGGGACAAGGGGTCCTACGAGCAGTACTTC. It translates to CASSRDKGSYEQYF.

The gene calls are TRBV7-7 and TRBJ2-7; 7 bases align to TRBD1. This CDR3 region has 13 residues. Trimming at V came to 5 bases and at J to 6 bases, leaving 7 bases not matched to a gene. Germline V gene sequence: CDR1 SSHAT, CDR2 FNYEAQ (reference sequence). The CDR3 nucleotides read TGTGCCAGCAGCACGGACAGGAGTCGCGAGCAGTACTTC. Its translation is CASSTDRSREQYF.

A single count supports this clone. The chain employs TRBV5-1 and TRBJ2-7, with a weak D call TRBD2 (6 bases). The CDR3 has 12 amino acids. Trimming took off 4 bases at V and 3 bases at J, with 8 bases between the two ends. CDR1 is SGHRS, CDR2 YFSETQ, per germline. CDR3 in DNA: TGCGCCAGCAGCGGGGGACTCTACGAGCAGTACTTC. Protein sequence: CASSGGLYEQYF.